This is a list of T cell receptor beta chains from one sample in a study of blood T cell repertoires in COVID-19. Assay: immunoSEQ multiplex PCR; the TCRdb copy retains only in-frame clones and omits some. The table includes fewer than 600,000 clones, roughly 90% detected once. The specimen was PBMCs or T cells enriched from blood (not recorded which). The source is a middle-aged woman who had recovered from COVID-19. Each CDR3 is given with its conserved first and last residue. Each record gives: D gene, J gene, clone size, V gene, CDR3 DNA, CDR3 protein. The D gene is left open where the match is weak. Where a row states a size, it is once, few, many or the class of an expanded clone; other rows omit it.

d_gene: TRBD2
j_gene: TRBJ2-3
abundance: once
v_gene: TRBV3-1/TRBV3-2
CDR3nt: TGTGCCAGCAGGACCCTAGCGGGGGGCACAGATACGCAGTATTTT
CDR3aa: CASRTLAGGTDTQYF

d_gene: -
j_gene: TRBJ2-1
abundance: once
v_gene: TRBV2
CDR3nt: TGTGCCAGCGGTAAACTCGGGAGTTTGTTCTATGAGCAGTTCTTC
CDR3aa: CASGKLGSLFYEQFF

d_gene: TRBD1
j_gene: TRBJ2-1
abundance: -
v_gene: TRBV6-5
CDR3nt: TGTGCCAGTCGGGACAGCTCCTACAATGAGCAGTTCTTC
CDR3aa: CASRDSSYNEQFF

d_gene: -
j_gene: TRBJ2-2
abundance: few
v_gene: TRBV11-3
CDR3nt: TGTGCCAGCAGTAGTTCCTACACCGGGGAGCTGTTTTTT
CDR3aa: CASSSSYTGELFF

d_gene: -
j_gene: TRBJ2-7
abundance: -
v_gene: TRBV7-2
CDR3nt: TGTGCCAGCAGCTTGACTAGAGGTTCCTACGAGCAGTACTTC
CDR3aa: CASSLTRGSYEQYF

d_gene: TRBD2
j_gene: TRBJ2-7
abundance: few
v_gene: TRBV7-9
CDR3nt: TGTGCCAGCAGCCAAGGGACTAGCGGGAGGTTGATGTCCTACGAGCAGTACTTC
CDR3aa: CASSQGTSGRLMSYEQYF

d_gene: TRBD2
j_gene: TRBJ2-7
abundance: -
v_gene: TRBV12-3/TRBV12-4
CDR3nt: TGTGCCAGCAGTTTAGTTACTAGCGGGAGTGTGAACTTC
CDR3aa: CASSLVTSGSVNF

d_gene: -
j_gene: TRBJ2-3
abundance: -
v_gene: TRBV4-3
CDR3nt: TGCGCCAGCAGCCAAGATACCCTCGGGGTCACAGATACGCAGTATTTT
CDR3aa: CASSQDTLGVTDTQYF

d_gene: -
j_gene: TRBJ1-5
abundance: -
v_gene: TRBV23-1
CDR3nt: TGCGCCAGCAGTCGGGGAGAGGGCAATCAGCCCCAGCATTTT
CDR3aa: CASSRGEGNQPQHF

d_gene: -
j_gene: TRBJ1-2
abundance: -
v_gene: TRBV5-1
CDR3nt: TGCGCCAGCAGCTTGGATATTGGGCCGCGCTTTTATGGCTACACCTTC
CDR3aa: CASSLDIGPRFYGYTF

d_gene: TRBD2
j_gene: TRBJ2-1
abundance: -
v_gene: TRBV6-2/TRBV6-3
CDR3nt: TGTGCCAGCAGCCGACTAGCGGGAGGTCCCTACAATGAGCAGTTCTTC
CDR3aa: CASSRLAGGPYNEQFF

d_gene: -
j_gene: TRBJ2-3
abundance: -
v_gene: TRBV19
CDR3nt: TGTGCCAGTAGTCGCTCGGGACAAAGCACAGATACGCAGTATTTT
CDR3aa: CASSRSGQSTDTQYF

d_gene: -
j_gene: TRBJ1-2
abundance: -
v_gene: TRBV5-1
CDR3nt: TGCGCCAGCAGCTTGGCCACAGGGAGAGAATATGGCTACACCTTC
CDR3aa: CASSLATGREYGYTF

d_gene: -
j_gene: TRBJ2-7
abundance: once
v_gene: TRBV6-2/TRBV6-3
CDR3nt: TGTGCCAGCAGCCCAATCTCTCTATCGGGGGAGCAGTACTTC
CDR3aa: CASSPISLSGEQYF

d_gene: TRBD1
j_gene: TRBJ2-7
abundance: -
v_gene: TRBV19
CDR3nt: TGTGCCAGTAGTAGGGGACAGGGATTCTACGAGCAGTACTTC
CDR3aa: CASSRGQGFYEQYF

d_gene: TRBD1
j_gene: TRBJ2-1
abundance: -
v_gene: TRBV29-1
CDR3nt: TGCAGCGTTAGGACAGGGATCAATGAGCAGTTCTTC
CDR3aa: CSVRTGINEQFF

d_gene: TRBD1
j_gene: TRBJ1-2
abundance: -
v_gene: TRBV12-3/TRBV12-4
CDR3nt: TGTGCCAGCAGTCCGGACAGGGGAGGCTACACCTTC
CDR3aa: CASSPDRGGYTF

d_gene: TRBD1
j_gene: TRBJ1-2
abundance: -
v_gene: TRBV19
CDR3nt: TGTGCCAGTAGTTCAATCCGGGACAGGGTTTACACGTCCGATGGCTACACCTTC
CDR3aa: CASSSIRDRVYTSDGYTF

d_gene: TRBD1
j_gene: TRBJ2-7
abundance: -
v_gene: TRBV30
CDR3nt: TGTGCCTGGGACAGGGAGCGTGAGCAGTACTTC
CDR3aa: CAWDREREQYF

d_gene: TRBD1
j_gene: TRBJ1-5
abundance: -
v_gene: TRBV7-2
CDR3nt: TGTGCCAGCAGCTTAGAAACAGGGGGCTCTCGTCAGCCCCAGCATTTT
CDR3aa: CASSLETGGSRQPQHF

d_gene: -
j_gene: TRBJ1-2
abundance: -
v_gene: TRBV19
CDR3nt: TGTGCCAGTAGTACCTCCCTGACAACCGGTGGCTACACCTTC
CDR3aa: CASSTSLTTGGYTF

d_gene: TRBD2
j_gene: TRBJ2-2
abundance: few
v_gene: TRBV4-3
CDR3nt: TGCGCCAGCAGCCAAACCTTCGGGGGGTGGCTGTTTTTT
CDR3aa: CASSQTFGGWLFF

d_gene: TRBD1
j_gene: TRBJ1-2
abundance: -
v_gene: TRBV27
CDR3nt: TGTGCCAGCAGCGAGGGGCCCCCGGCGCCGGACAGGGGCTTTAATGGCTACACCTTC
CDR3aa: CASSEGPPAPDRGFNGYTF

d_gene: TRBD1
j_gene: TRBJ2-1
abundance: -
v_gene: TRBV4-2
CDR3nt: TGTGCCAGCAGCCAATGGTCCGGACAGGGGGCGACTTGGAATGAGCAGTTCTTC
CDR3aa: CASSQWSGQGATWNEQFF

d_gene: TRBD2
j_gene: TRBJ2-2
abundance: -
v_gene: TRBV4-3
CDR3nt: TGCGCCAGCAGCCCAAACCCGAGCGGGGGGTGGGGGGAGCTGTTTTTT
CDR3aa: CASSPNPSGGWGELFF